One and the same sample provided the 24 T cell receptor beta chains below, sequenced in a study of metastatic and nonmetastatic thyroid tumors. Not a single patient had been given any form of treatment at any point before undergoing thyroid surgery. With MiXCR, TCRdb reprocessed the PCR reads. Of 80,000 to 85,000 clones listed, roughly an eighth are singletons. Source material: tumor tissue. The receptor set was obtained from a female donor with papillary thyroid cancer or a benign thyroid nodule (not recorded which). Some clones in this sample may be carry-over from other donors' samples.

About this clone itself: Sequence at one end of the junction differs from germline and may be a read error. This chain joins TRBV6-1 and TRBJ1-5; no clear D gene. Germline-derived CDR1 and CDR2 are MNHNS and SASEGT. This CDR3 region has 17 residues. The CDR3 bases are TGTGCCAGCAGTCCCTACTACCCTGGGAGTGGCAATCAGCCCAAGCATTTT. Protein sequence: CASSPYYPGSGNQPKHF.

This chain's CDR3 is CASSLEARYSYGYTF. Here the CDR3 DNA reads TGTGCCAGCAGTCTAGAAGCACGATACAGCTATGGCTACACCTTC. This rearrangement joins TRBV6-1 to TRBJ1-2; D is ambiguous. V lost 5 bases, J lost 4 bases, and 17 bases lay in between. CDR1 is MNHNS, CDR2 SASEGT, per germline. The CDR3 length is 15 residues.

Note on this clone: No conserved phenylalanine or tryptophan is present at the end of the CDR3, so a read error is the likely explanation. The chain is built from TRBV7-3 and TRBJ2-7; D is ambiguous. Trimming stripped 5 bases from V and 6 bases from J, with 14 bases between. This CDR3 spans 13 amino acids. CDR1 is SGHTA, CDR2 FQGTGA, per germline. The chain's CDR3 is CASSPTYRGEQYS. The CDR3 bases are TGTGCCAGCAGCCCCACCTACAGAGGCGAGCAGTACTCC.

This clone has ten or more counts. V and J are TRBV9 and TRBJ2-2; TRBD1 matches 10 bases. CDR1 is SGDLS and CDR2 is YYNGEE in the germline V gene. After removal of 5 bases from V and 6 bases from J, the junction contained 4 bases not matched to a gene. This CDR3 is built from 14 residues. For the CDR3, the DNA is TGTGCCAGCAGAGAGGGGACAGGGGCCGGGGAGCTGTTTTTT. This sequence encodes CASREGTGAGELFF.

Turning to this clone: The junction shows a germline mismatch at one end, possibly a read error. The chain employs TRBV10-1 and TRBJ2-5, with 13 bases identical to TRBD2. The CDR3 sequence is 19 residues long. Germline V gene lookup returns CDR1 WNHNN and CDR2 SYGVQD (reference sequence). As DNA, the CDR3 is TGCGCCAGCAGTGACGTCCCGGGACTAGCGGGGCGATACCAGGAGACCCAGTACTTC. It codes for CASSDVPGLAGRYQETQYF.

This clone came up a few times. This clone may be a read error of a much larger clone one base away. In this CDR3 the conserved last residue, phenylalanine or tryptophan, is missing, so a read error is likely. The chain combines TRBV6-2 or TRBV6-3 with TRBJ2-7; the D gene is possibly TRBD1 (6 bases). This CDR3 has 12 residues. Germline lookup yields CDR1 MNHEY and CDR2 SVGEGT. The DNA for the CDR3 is TGTGCCAGAAGTTACGCAGGGGTAGGGCAGTACTCC. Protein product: CARSYAGVGQYS.

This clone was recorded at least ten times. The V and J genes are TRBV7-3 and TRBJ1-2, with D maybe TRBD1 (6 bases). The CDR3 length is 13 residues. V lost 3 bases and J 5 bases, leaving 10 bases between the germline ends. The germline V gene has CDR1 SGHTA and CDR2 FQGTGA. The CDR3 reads CASSLGRGYGYTF. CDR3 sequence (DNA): TGTGCCAGCAGCTTGGGCAGGGGATATGGCTACACCTTC.

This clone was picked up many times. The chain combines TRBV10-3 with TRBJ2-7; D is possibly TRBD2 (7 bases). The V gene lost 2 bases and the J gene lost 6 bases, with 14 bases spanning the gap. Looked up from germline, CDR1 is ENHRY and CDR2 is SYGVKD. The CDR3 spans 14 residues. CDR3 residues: CAISEGGASPEQYF. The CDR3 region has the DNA TGTGCCATCAGTGAGGGGGGGGCTTCACCCGAGCAGTACTTC.

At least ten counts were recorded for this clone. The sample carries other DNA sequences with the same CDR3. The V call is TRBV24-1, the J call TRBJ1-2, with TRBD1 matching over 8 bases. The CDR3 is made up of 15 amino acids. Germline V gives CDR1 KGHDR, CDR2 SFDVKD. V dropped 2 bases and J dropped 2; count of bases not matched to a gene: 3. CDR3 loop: CATSDSPGGNYGYTF. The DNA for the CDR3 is TGTGCCACCAGTGATTCCCCAGGGGGCAACTATGGCTACACCTTC.

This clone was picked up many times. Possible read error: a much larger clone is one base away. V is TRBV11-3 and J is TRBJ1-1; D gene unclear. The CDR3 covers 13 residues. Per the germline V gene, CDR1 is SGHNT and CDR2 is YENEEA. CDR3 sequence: CAGSAWVPTEAFF. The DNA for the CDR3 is TGTGCCGGCAGCGCTTGGGTACCCACTGAAGCTTTCTTT.

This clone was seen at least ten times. DNA of the CDR3: TGCAGTGCTGGTCAGGGGAATCAGCCCCAGCATTTT. Protein product: CSAGQGNQPQHF. The rearrangement links TRBV20-1 to TRBJ1-5; TRBD1 might be the D (6 bases). Germline CDR1 DFQATT, CDR2 SNEGSKA (reference sequence). The CDR3 runs 12 residues. The V end lost 5 bases, the J end lost 4 bases, and 9 bases lay between the germline ends.

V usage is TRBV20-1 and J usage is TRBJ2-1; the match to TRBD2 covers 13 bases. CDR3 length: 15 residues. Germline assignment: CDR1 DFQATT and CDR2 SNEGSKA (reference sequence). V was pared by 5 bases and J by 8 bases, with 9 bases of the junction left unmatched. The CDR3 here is CSAAGTSGKEYEQFF. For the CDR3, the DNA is TGCAGTGCTGCCGGGACTAGCGGGAAGGAGTATGAGCAGTTCTTC.

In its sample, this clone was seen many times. CDR3 bases: TGTGCCAGCAGTGACCCTAGCGGGAGAGGCTACAATGAGCAGTTCTTC. Protein product: CASSDPSGRGYNEQFF. The chain has TRBV2 and TRBJ2-1; TRBD2 agrees at 10 bases. The CDR3 runs 16 residues. The germline V gene encodes CDR1 SNHLY and CDR2 FYNNEI. V was pared by 3 bases and J by 3 bases, with 5 bases of the junction left unmatched.

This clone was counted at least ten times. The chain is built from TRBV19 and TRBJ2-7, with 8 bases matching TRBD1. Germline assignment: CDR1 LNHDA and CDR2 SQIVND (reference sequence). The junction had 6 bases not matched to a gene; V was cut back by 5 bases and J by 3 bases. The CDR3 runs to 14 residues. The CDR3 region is CASSYPGQGYEQYF. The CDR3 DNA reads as TGTGCCAGTAGTTACCCCGGACAGGGCTACGAGCAGTACTTC.

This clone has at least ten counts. The CDR3 region has the DNA TGTGCCAGCAGTTACGCAGGGACTGGGGCCAACGTCCTGACTTTC. This codes for CASSYAGTGANVLTF. V usage is TRBV6-6 and J usage is TRBJ2-6; D possibly corresponds to TRBD1 (5 bases). CDR1 MNHNY and CDR2 SVGAGI come from the germline V gene (reference sequence). Trimming took off 2 bases at V and 2 bases at J, with 7 bases between the two ends. The length of the CDR3 is 15 residues.

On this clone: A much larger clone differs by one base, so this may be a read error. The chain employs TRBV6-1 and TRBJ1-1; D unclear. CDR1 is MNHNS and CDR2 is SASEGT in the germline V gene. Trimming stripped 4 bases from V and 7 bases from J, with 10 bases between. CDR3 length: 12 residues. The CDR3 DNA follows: TGTGCCAGCAGTGGAGTAAAGTTTGAAGCTTTCTTT. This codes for CASSGVKFEAFF.

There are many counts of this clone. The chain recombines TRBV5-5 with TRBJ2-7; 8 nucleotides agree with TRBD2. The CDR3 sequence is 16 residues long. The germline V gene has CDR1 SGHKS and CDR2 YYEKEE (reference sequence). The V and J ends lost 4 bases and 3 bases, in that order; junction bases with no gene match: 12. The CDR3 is CASSPYRAGDVYEQYF. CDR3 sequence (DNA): TGTGCCAGCAGCCCCTACCGAGCGGGAGATGTCTACGAGCAGTACTTC.

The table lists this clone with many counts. The CDR3 is CASSRGGGSGVTGELFF. CDR3 sequence (DNA): TGTGCCAGCAGCCGCGGGGGGGGCAGCGGTGTAACCGGGGAGCTGTTTTTT. The rearrangement uses TRBV7-8 and TRBJ2-2; 9 nucleotides agree with TRBD2. The trim removed 5 bases at V and 5 bases at J, leaving 12 bases unmatched. Germline V gene lookup returns CDR1 SGHVS and CDR2 FQNEAQ. This CDR3 spans 17 amino acids. The full variable domain, completed using reference TRBV7-8 and TRBJ2-2, is GAGVSQSPRYKVAKRGQDVALRCDPISGHVSLFWYQQALGQGPEFLTYFQNEAQLDKSGLPSDRFFAERPEGSVSTLKIQRTQQEDSAVYLCASSRGGGSGVTGELFFGEGSRLTVL.

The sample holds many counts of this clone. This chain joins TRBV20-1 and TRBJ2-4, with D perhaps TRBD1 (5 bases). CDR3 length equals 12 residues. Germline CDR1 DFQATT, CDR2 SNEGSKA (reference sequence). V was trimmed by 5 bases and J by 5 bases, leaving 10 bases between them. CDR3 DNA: TGCAGTGCTTGGGGCCCTGAAAACATTCAGTACTTC. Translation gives CSAWGPENIQYF.

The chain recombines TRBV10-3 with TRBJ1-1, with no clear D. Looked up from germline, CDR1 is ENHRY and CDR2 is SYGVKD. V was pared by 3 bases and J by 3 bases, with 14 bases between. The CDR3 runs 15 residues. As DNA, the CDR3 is TGTGCCATCAGTGATTGGACGACGGTTCACACTGAAGCTTTCTTT. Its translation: CAISDWTTVHTEAFF.

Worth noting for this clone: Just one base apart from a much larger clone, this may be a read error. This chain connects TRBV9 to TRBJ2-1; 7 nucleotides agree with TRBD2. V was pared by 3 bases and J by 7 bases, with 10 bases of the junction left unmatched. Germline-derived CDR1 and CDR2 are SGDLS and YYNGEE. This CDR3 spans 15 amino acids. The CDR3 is CASSELAWDLNEQFF. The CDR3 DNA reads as TGTGCCAGCAGCGAACTAGCGTGGGATTTGAATGAGCAGTTCTTC.

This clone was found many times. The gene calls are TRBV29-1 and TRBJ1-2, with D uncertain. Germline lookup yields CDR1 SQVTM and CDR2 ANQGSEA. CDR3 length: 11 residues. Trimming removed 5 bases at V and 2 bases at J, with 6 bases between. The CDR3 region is CSVLQNYGYTF. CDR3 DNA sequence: TGCAGCGTTCTACAAAACTATGGCTACACCTTC.

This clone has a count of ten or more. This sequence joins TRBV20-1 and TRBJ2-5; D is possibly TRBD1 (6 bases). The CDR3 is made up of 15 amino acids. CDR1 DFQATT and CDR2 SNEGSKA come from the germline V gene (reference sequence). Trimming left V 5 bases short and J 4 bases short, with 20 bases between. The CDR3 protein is CSADLYRGFRETQYF. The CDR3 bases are TGCAGTGCTGACCTTTATAGGGGGTTCAGAGAGACCCAGTACTTC.

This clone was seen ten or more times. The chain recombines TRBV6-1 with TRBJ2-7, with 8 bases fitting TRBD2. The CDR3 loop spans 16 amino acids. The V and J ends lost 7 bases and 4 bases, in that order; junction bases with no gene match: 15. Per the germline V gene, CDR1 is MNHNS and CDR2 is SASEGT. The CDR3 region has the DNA TGTGCCAGCACCGCCCGGGGGGGCCTTTATAGTTACGAGCAGTACTTC. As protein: CASTARGGLYSYEQYF.